This TCR beta chain stems from a study of CD8 T cells in ankylosing spondylitis. Overall study findings and caveats: Disease-associated clones were reportedly significantly overrepresented in matched ankylosing spondylitis synovial fluid. In synovial fluid and blood from reactive arthritis, some motif variants were previously reported.

Quantitative molecular-barcoded 5'-RACE generated the TCR beta libraries. MiXCR, run by TCRdb on the 5' RACE reads, gives a single entry per CDR3 protein. The sample holds about 160,000 distinct CDR3 sequences, 40% to 50% seen once. Germline values: CDR1 SGHVS, CDR2 FQNEAQ. CDR3 length equals 16 residues. V lost 2 bases to trimming and J lost 7 bases; unmatched junction nucleotides: 8. Remarks on this clonotype: The antigen remains undetermined.

This TCR was sampled from a male donor with ankylosing spondylitis. Sequenced input: synovial fluid, either unsorted or a sorted T cell fraction (not recorded which). This chain uses TRBV7-8 with TRBJ1-6; 7 nucleotides line up with TRBD1. The CDR3 spells CASSLFWTGWNSPLHF. In DNA, the CDR3 is TGTGCCAGCAGCTTATTCTGGACAGGATGGAATTCACCCCTCCACTTT. Supplemented by reference TRBV7-8 and TRBJ1-6, the full variable domain reads GAGVSQSPRYKVAKRGQDVALRCDPISGHVSLFWYQQALGQGPEFLTYFQNEAQLDKSGLPSDRFFAERPEGSVSTLKIQRTQQEDSAVYLCASSLFWTGWNSPLHFGNGTRLTVT.